This T cell receptor (beta chain) was documented in a study of cytomegalovirus exposure and HLA in healthy donors. The overall study: A data release that came early held approximately 85 million unique TCRs from HLA-typed donors. The Caucasian-associated ancestry cluster held more than 80% of roughly 370 genotyped donors.

Germline CDR1 reads SGHDT; CDR2 reads YYEEEE. V gave up 2 bases and J gave up 3 bases, with 18 bases separating them. The CDR3 spans 17 residues. It was with 60 Vbeta and 13 Jbeta primers that the PCR ran. Repertoires were generated with immunoSEQ multiplex PCR, while TCRdb's copy carries only in-frame clones and drops some. The table includes 150,000 to 200,000 clones, approximately 71% detected once. General observations from the study: Cytomegalovirus-associated TCR beta chains were listed, numbering 150 to 200. The availability of immune exposure information extended only to CMV serostatus.

Remarks on this clone: Its antigen is unknown.

Sequencing was carried out using PBMCs. The genes are TRBV5-6 and TRBJ2-1, with D possibly being TRBD1 (6 bases). The source of this sequence is a woman aged 18-29 years in good health and CMV-seropositive. In DNA, the CDR3 is TGTGCCAGCAGCTTCACCGGGTCAGGGGCCATCTACAATGAGCAGTTCTTC. The encoded protein is CASSFTGSGAIYNEQFF.